This T cell receptor (beta chain) was recovered during a study of blood T cell repertoires in COVID-19. Study-level background: The United States, Italy and Spain provided the acute and convalescent COVID-19 samples. Nucleic acid was either cDNA or gDNA, and it came from T cells, B-cell-depleted T cells, or PBMCs.

As originally analysed: From reference gene primer amplification, estimates of nucleated cell counts were derived. The assay was immunoSEQ multiplex PCR, and TCRdb's table has in-frame clones only and misses some. For V, J and clone size, that table is used; D and trimming come from the DNA. The sample gives 180,000 or so clones, roughly 80% of which show up once; approximately 11% is in the top ten. Germline-derived CDR1 and CDR2 are MDHEN and SYDVKM. This CDR3 has 12 residues. Trimming shortened V by 6 bases and J by 10 bases, and 15 bases separated the two germline ends. Participants' reported clinical history set cohort assignment.

The chain has TRBV28 and TRBJ1-2; D perhaps matches TRBD1 (5 bases). Material for sequencing was PBMCs or T cells enriched from blood (not recorded which). The sequence derives from a man aged 45 to 65 who had recovered from COVID-19. CDR3 sequence: CASRGVTRNYTF. CDR3 sequence (DNA): TGTGCCAGCAGAGGGGTGACAAGGAACTACACCTTC.